These 2 T cell receptor beta chains were all obtained from the same sample, sequenced in a study of vaccination and CD4 T cells after COVID-19. The treatment: roughly 10-day PBMC culture with coronavirus spike peptide pools or control peptides (ViraFEST assay). Sequencing of cultured CD4+ T cell DNA used the Oncomine TCR Beta short-read assay. TCRdb independently ran MiXCR on the PCR reads; one entry per CDR3 protein. In the table there are under 15,000 distinct CDR3 sequences, roughly 44% of which are singletons. No antigen has been identified for these receptors. The specimen was CD4+ T cells from blood, cultured in vitro. Receptor source: a human donor who had recovered from COVID-19.

This rearrangement joins TRBV29-1 to TRBJ2-3, with D uncertain. The CDR3 contains 15 residues. Between the trimmed V and J ends, which lost 5 bases and 0 bases, there was a span of 15 bases. Germline CDR1 SQVTM, CDR2 ANQGSEA. The CDR3 spells CSVYGVYSSTDTQYF. CDR3 sequence (DNA): TGCAGCGTTTATGGCGTCTACTCTAGCACAGATACGCAGTATTTT.

This clonotype was recorded once. The chain joins TRBV5-6 to TRBJ2-1; possible D gene TRBD2, 6 bases. Trimming removed 3 bases at V and 6 bases at J, with 10 bases between. The V gene's germline CDR1 is SGHDT and CDR2 YYEEEE. The CDR3 contains 13 residues. DNA for the CDR3: TGTGCCAGCAGCTGGAGGGGTTCCAATGAGCAGTTCTTC. This sequence encodes CASSWRGSNEQFF.